Listed below are T cell receptor beta chains from one sample, sequenced in a study of blood T cell repertoires in COVID-19. Method: immunoSEQ multiplex PCR; TCRdb's copy keeps in-frame clones and lacks some. Of approximately 100,000 clones listed, about 85% are singletons. The sample was peripheral blood. The receptor source for this set is an elderly man with acute or convalescent COVID-19. Both conserved end residues are part of each CDR3. The order of the fields is V gene, CDR3 length, J gene, CDR3 protein.

V: TRBV14
length: 18
J: TRBJ2-1
CDR3: CASSLPGTSGKSDNEQFF

V: TRBV19
length: 14
J: TRBJ2-3
CDR3: CASRSPGGTDTQYF

V: TRBV30
length: 15
J: TRBJ1-2
CDR3: CAWSVGGSYSYGYTF

V: TRBV6-5
length: 14
J: TRBJ2-5
CDR3: CASKSAGGLETQYF

V: TRBV9
length: 13
J: TRBJ2-3
CDR3: CASSFSSTDTQYF

V: TRBV28
length: 12
J: TRBJ1-1
CDR3: CAISRGSTEAFF

V: TRBV12-3/TRBV12-4
length: 11
J: TRBJ2-7
CDR3: CASSLATEQYF

V: TRBV30
length: 10
J: TRBJ1-1
CDR3: CAWNAGRAFF

V: TRBV11-3
length: 14
J: TRBJ2-5
CDR3: CASSSTSEQETQYF

V: TRBV6-1
length: 14
J: TRBJ1-2
CDR3: CASSEGGIDYGYTF

V: TRBV10-2
length: 15
J: TRBJ2-3
CDR3: CASRELAGGTDTQYF

V: TRBV11-3
length: 14
J: TRBJ2-1
CDR3: CASSPRQGSSEQFF

V: TRBV7-9
length: 15
J: TRBJ2-7
CDR3: CASSPLGGGAYEQYF

V: TRBV7-2
length: 15
J: TRBJ2-5
CDR3: CASSLGSGSGETQYF

V: TRBV11-3
length: 14
J: TRBJ2-1
CDR3: CASSLGQKYNEQFF

V: TRBV9
length: 14
J: TRBJ1-2
CDR3: CASSVDPQGEGYTF

V: TRBV4-1
length: 15
J: TRBJ2-7
CDR3: CASSQEAPQIYEQYF

V: TRBV19
length: 15
J: TRBJ2-5
CDR3: CASRGLVIASETQYF

V: TRBV11-2
length: 16
J: TRBJ2-7
CDR3: CASTPLWAGGSYEQYF

V: TRBV11-2
length: 14
J: TRBJ1-4
CDR3: CASSLGTGSEKLFF

V: TRBV5-1
length: 13
J: TRBJ1-1
CDR3: CASSTEGVSEAFF

V: TRBV19
length: 15
J: TRBJ1-6
CDR3: CASSAGTGSSPPLHF

V: TRBV19
length: 17
J: TRBJ2-2
CDR3: CASRSITGTGDTGELFF

V: TRBV27
length: 13
J: TRBJ2-3
CDR3: CASTSPSTDTQYF

V: TRBV7-9
length: 15
J: TRBJ1-1
CDR3: CASSPRGVPGTEAFF